Included here is one TCR beta chain sequence, with context. Profiled with immunoSEQ multiplex PCR; TCRdb holds only in-frame clones, not every one. This table has 80,000 or so clones, about 97% appearing once. The sample comes from a study of technical replicates of blood from several donors. This receptor was obtained from a human donor in good health. What was sequenced was T cells isolated from PBMCs.

The CDR3 bases are TGTGCCAGCAGTTCCCCGACTAGCGGTGGGACAGATACGCAGTATTTT. It translates to CASSSPTSGGTDTQYF. This sequence joins TRBV28 and TRBJ2-3; TRBD2 matches 9 bases. The V segment lost 4 bases and the J segment 3 bases; nucleotides outside the gene matches: 8. Looked up from germline, CDR1 is MDHEN and CDR2 is SYDVKM. The CDR3 has 16 residues.